The 15 T cell receptor beta chains given below trace back to one sample, sequenced in a study of T cells in tuberculosis. TCRdb's copy holds only in-frame clones and misses some; the assay was immunoSEQ multiplex PCR. The sample has about 40,000 clones, 90% to 95% seen once. What was sequenced was PBMCs. Every receptor here comes from a donor aged 10-29 years with latent tuberculosis or without tuberculosis infection. Some clones in this sample may be carry-over from other donors' samples.

The gene calls are TRBV2 and TRBJ1-5; D might be TRBD1 (6 bases). CDR1 SNHLY and CDR2 FYNNEI come from the germline V gene. The CDR3 spans 13 residues. V was trimmed by 4 bases and J by 7 bases, leaving 11 bases between them. The CDR3 loop reads CASSGTERQPQHF. CDR3 nucleotide sequence: TGTGCCAGCAGTGGGACAGAACGCCAGCCCCAGCATTTT.

The count of this clone is one. This chain uses TRBV4-3 with TRBJ2-1, with 11 nucleotides matching TRBD2. The CDR3 is 16 amino acids. J was trimmed by 9 bases and V by 4 bases; bases with no gene match: 11. CDR1 is LGHNA, CDR2 YSLEER, per germline. CDR3 region: CASSPFSGGAAGEQFF. The CDR3 bases are TGCGCCAGCAGCCCCTTTAGCGGGGGGGCCGCTGGTGAGCAGTTCTTC.

This clone was found once. This chain links TRBV7-3 with TRBJ2-6; D is unresolved. This CDR3 has 16 amino acids. Germline V gene lookup returns CDR1 SGHTA and CDR2 FQGTGA. The V and J ends lost 6 bases and 1 base respectively, with 13 bases between them. The CDR3 loop reads CASSSLFGSGANVLTF. In DNA form, the CDR3 reads TGTGCCAGCAGTTCCCTCTTCGGGTCTGGGGCCAACGTCCTGACTTTC.

The chain couples TRBV5-1 to TRBJ1-2; 10 bases match TRBD1. J was trimmed by 6 bases and V by 4 bases; bases with no gene match: 6. This CDR3 spans 14 amino acids. CDR1 and CDR2 from the germline V gene are SGHRS and YFSETQ. CDR3 amino acids: CASSTLGQGDGYTF. CDR3 bases: TGCGCCAGCAGCACGCTAGGACAGGGGGATGGCTACACCTTC.

The chain is built from TRBV13 and TRBJ2-3; possibly TRBD2 for D (7 bases). The length of the CDR3 is 15 residues. Germline V CDR1 and CDR2: PRHDT, FYEKMQ (reference sequence). V was shortened by 5 bases and J by 0 bases, with 12 bases between the two germline ends. Written as DNA, the CDR3 is TGTGCCAGCAGCCCGAGGGGGGGGAGCACAGATACGCAGTATTTT. It specifies CASSPRGGSTDTQYF.

This clone was counted once. The V and J genes are TRBV18 and TRBJ2-7, with 10 bases lining up with TRBD1. The CDR3 is 14 residues long. V lost 6 bases and J lost 1; bases outside the gene matches: 3. The germline V gene encodes CDR1 KGHSH and CDR2 LQKENI. This chain's CDR3 is CASSRTGGSYEQYV. The CDR3 region has the DNA TGTGCCAGCTCCCGGACAGGGGGATCCTACGAGCAGTACGTC.

The chain is built from TRBV9 and TRBJ2-2; perhaps TRBD2 as D (5 bases). V shed 3 bases and J shed 0 bases, with 9 bases lying between them. Germline CDR1 and CDR2: SGDLS and YYNGEE. This CDR3 has 15 residues. CDR3 region: CASSGQAANTGELFF. In DNA form, the CDR3 reads TGTGCCAGCAGCGGTCAAGCGGCGAACACCGGGGAGCTGTTTTTT.

V gene TRBV10-3 combines with J gene TRBJ2-7; 9 bases are shared with TRBD2. The germline V gene has CDR1 ENHRY and CDR2 SYGVKD. This CDR3 has 15 residues. The trim removed 3 bases at V and 2 bases at J, leaving 5 bases unmatched. The CDR3 protein is CAISDLRGGAYEQYF. In nucleotides, the CDR3 is TGTGCCATCAGTGATCTCCGCGGGGGGGCCTACGAGCAGTACTTC.

J is TRBJ1-2 and V is TRBV27; 9 bases are shared with TRBD1. The CDR3 is 13 amino acids. CDR1 and CDR2 (germline): MNHEY, SMNVEV (reference sequence). Losses at the gene ends were 5 bases for V and 6 bases for J; bases not matched to a gene: 4. In DNA form, the CDR3 reads TGTGCCAGCAGTCTACAGGGGGCTAATGGCTACACCTTC. Its protein product is CASSLQGANGYTF.

This clone was recorded only once. This likely came from a read error, as a far larger clone is one base away. The V call is TRBV4-3, the J call TRBJ1-5, with 10 positions matching TRBD1. The length of the CDR3 is 15 residues. The V segment lost 3 bases and the J segment 7 bases; nucleotides outside the gene matches: 6. Germline values: CDR1 LGHNA, CDR2 YSLEER. CDR3 in DNA: TGCGCCAGCAGCCACATGACAGGGGGCGAACAGCCCCAGCATTTT. Translated: CASSHMTGGEQPQHF.

The CDR3 bases are TGTGCTAGTGGTTTGGCAGACTACGAGCAGTACGTC. It encodes CASGLADYEQYV. J is TRBJ2-7 and V is TRBV12-5, with D unresolved. Germline-derived CDR1 and CDR2 are LGHNT and FRNRAP. The CDR3 extends over 12 amino acids. Trimming removed 1 base at V and 3 bases at J, with 4 bases between.

This chain uses TRBV29-1 with TRBJ2-2, with D tentatively TRBD1 (5 bases). CDR3 length: 15 amino acids. Germline assignment: CDR1 SQVTM and CDR2 ANQGSEA. The V end was cut by 0 bases, the J end by 4 bases, with 12 bases between. CDR3 coding DNA: TGCAGCGTTGAAGATGCAGGGCAGGTCACCGGGGAGCTGTTTTTT. Its protein product is CSVEDAGQVTGELFF.

The J gene is TRBJ2-1, the V gene TRBV11-3; a weak D match, TRBD1 (6 bases). Germline V CDR1 and CDR2: SGHNT, YENEEA. The CDR3 sequence is 16 residues long. V lost 5 bases to trimming and J lost 5 bases, with 19 bases between them. The CDR3 loop reads CASSPRGGRGHNEQFF. The CDR3 bases are TGTGCCAGCAGCCCCCGTGGCGGCAGGGGACACAATGAGCAGTTCTTC.

The chain has TRBV6-5 and TRBJ1-3; D is undetermined. The length of the CDR3 is 13 residues. Germline loops: CDR1 MNHEY, CDR2 SVGAGI. V lost 5 bases and J 3 bases, leaving 8 bases between the germline ends. CDR3 amino acids: CASSTTFGNTIYF. The CDR3, as DNA: TGTGCCAGCAGTACTACCTTTGGAAACACCATATATTTT.

This chain links TRBV4-1 with TRBJ1-1; unclear D gene. Trimming took 1 base from V and 10 from J, leaving 13 bases between them. Germline CDR1 and CDR2: MGHRA and YSYEKL. The CDR3 sequence is 13 residues long. This CDR3 is CASSQANLLRAFF. The CDR3 nucleotides read TGCGCCAGCAGCCAAGCTAACTTGCTGAGAGCTTTCTTT.